This TCR beta chain was retrieved from a study of T cell repertoires in cytomegalovirus infection. TCRdb fed the reads into MiXCR, producing one record per CDR3 protein. Of some 920,000 distinct CDR3 sequences listed, more than 25% are singletons. To note about this clonotype: Its antigen is as yet unknown.

Trimming shortened V by 3 bases and J by 1 base, and 9 bases separated the two germline ends. Germline V gene lookup returns CDR1 LGHNT and CDR2 FRNRAP. CDR3 length: 15 residues. This rearrangement joins TRBV12-5 to TRBJ2-2, with TRBD2 as a possible D gene (6 bases). The origin of this receptor is a human donor in good health (CMV status not recorded). Some clones in this sample may be carry-over from other donors' samples. Sequenced here: cultured CD8+ T cells from PBMCs, sampled from culture after CMV antigen stimulation. CDR3 protein: CASGFFSGNTGELFF. The CDR3 DNA reads TGTGCTAGTGGTTTCTTTAGCGGGAACACCGGGGAGCTGTTTTTT.